This T cell receptor (beta chain) was profiled in a study of breast tumors, draining lymph nodes, adjacent tissues. Study-level points and caveats: The data were judged consistent with most tumor T cells coming from lymph node and expanding in tumor. Luminal-like breast cancer showed significantly higher tumor–nontumor repertoire similarity than basal-like.

Points on this clonotype: The antigen is not known. It may be a read error: a sequence one base away is much more abundant.

Axillary draining lymph nodes of breast cancer patients supplied the node samples. TCRdb fed the multiplex PCR reads into MiXCR, producing one record per CDR3 protein. The repertoire has approximately 230,000 distinct CDR3 sequences, less than 35% of them found once; the top ten carry 3.6%. The CDR3 contains 14 residues. The V and J ends lost 3 bases and 0 bases respectively, with 7 bases between them. Germline assignment: CDR1 LGHNT and CDR2 FRNRAP. The chain joins TRBV12-5 to TRBJ2-3; possibly TRBD1 or TRBD2 for D (5 bases each). This clonotype originated in a female donor with breast cancer. Some clones in this sample may be carry-over from other donors' samples. Sequencing input: axillary lymph node tissue. The DNA of the CDR3 is TGTGCTAGTGGTTTCCGGGACAGCACAGATACGCAGTATTTT. Translating gives CASGFRDSTDTQYF.